This entry describes one T cell receptor beta chain. Its antigen is unidentified. TCRdb re-called the reads through MiXCR, storing one row per CDR3 protein. The sample holds 55,000 to 85,000 distinct CDR3 sequences, around 20% seen once. The sample is drawn from a study of T cell repertoires in cytomegalovirus infection. Study information: Recently identified HLA-C-restricted CMV epitopes were among the peptides used. CMV infection together with matching HLA type was indicated by public TCR beta signatures.

General study results and limits: Adding up the frequency of public TCR beta families identified people who carried CMV plus the relevant HLA. HLA-C-restricted CMV-specific TCR beta clonotypes were dominant in the ex vivo response.

This TCR was recovered from a human donor in good health (CMV status not recorded). Some clones in this sample may be carry-over from other donors' samples. This material consisted of CD8+ T cells from cultured PBMCs, taken from culture after CMV antigen stimulation.

CDR3: CASSPRLGVEKLFF. DNA for the CDR3: TGTGCCAGCAGCCCGAGGTTGGGGGTTGAAAAACTGTTTTTT. The chain joins TRBV7-6 to TRBJ1-4, with a weak D call TRBD1 (5 bases). The germline V gene has CDR1 SGHVS and CDR2 FNYEAQ. This CDR3 has 14 amino acids. With 5 bases removed from V and 7 bases from J, the gap between germline ends came to 14 bases.